The clone carrying this T cell receptor beta chain was seen only once. Its specificity is unknown. This sample is drawn from a study of T-cell memory formation after mild COVID-19. Findings and limits, study-wide: Certain responding clones were present in pre-infection memory, suggesting participation of cross-reactive memory. Clones that got smaller from day 15 to 85 had even CD4/CD8, while clones growing later tipped toward CD4+.

The ends were cut back, 3 bases at V and 7 bases at J, with 21 bases in the middle. This CDR3 region has 15 residues. From germline, CDR1 is GTSNPN and CDR2 SVGIG (reference sequence). Libraries for TCRalpha and TCRbeta carried sample barcodes and unique molecular identifiers via 5'RACE. TCRdb itself ran the 5' RACE reads through MiXCR, one entry per CDR3 protein. Of 45,000 to 55,000 distinct CDR3 sequences in the sample, approximately 9% were seen once. This clonotype was sampled from an adult woman who had mild COVID-19 (a few samples of this study predate the infection). Cell type and time point are not known. The chain carries TRBV30 and TRBJ2-5, with unresolved D. Sequencing was performed on PBMCs or a T cell subset sorted from them (not recorded which). CDR3 coding DNA: TGTGCCTGGAGGGTAGTGTACGACCCCACCGGGACCCAGTACTTC. Translating it yields CAWRVVYDPTGTQYF.